These T cell receptor beta chains were read from a single sample in a study of human T cells and chemical hapten exposure. MiXCR was run by TCRdb on the RACE reads, yielding one entry per CDR3 protein. The sample includes about 200,000 distinct CDR3 sequences, about 25% of them seen just once. Here the sequenced sample was whole blood, taken in connection with sensitization to the hapten diphenylcyclopropenone (DPC). Receptors were obtained from a woman aged 40 to 50 with alopecia areata. Some clones in this sample may be carry-over from other donors' samples. Both conserved end residues are part of each CDR3. The D gene is left open where the match is weak. Clone size is not always given. Where it is, it says once, few, many or a class for expanded clones.

CDR3 DNA: TGTGCCAGCAGCCAGGGCCCCTCTGGGGCCGGGGAGCTGTTTTTT
CDR3 protein: CASSQGPSGAGELFF
V gene: TRBV7-6
D gene: .
J gene: TRBJ2-2
clone size: once

CDR3 DNA: TGTGCCAGCAGCTCGAGACAGGGAACGAAGACCCAGTACTTC
CDR3 protein: CASSSRQGTKTQYF
V gene: TRBV7-2
D gene: TRBD1
J gene: TRBJ2-5
clone size: .

CDR3 DNA: TGTGCCAGCACTATCAACACCGGGGAGCTGTTTTTT
CDR3 protein: CASTINTGELFF
V gene: TRBV6-1
D gene: .
J gene: TRBJ2-2
clone size: .

CDR3 DNA: TGCGCCAGCAGGGTTATAGGACAGGGCTTGAGGGATCAGCCCCAGCATTTT
CDR3 protein: CASRVIGQGLRDQPQHF
V gene: TRBV4-1
D gene: TRBD1
J gene: TRBJ1-5
clone size: .

CDR3 DNA: TGTGCCAGCAGTCCGAGGGGCCCCTACGAGCAGTACTTC
CDR3 protein: CASSPRGPYEQYF
V gene: TRBV27
D gene: .
J gene: TRBJ2-7
clone size: .

CDR3 DNA: TGCGCCAGCAGCCAAGATAGGTTCGGGTTGGGTAATGAGCAGTTCTTC
CDR3 protein: CASSQDRFGLGNEQFF
V gene: TRBV4-3
D gene: .
J gene: TRBJ2-1
clone size: .

CDR3 DNA: TGCAGTGCTAGAGTTTCGCCATTGAGGGACAATGAGCAGTTCTTC
CDR3 protein: CSARVSPLRDNEQFF
V gene: TRBV20-1
D gene: .
J gene: TRBJ2-1
clone size: few

CDR3 DNA: TGTGCCAGCAGTACGAGAGAGATCTACGAGCAGTACTTC
CDR3 protein: CASSTREIYEQYF
V gene: TRBV6-5
D gene: .
J gene: TRBJ2-7
clone size: .

CDR3 DNA: TGCAGTGCTAGAGATAGCAGGACCACAGATACGCAGTATTTT
CDR3 protein: CSARDSRTTDTQYF
V gene: TRBV20-1
D gene: .
J gene: TRBJ2-3
clone size: .

CDR3 DNA: TGTGCCAGCAGTTACAAAGGGTTCAGCAATCAGCCCCAGCATTTT
CDR3 protein: CASSYKGFSNQPQHF
V gene: TRBV6-2/TRBV6-3
D gene: .
J gene: TRBJ1-5
clone size: few

CDR3 DNA: TGTGCCAGCAGCTCGCGGACAGGGGTGGGGAATGAGCAGTTCTTC
CDR3 protein: CASSSRTGVGNEQFF
V gene: TRBV9
D gene: TRBD1
J gene: TRBJ2-1
clone size: .

CDR3 DNA: TGTGCCAGCAGCTTAGCAGGGGTGACAAATTCACCCCTCCACTTT
CDR3 protein: CASSLAGVTNSPLHF
V gene: TRBV7-2
D gene: .
J gene: TRBJ1-6
clone size: few

CDR3 DNA: TGTGCCAGCACGGGGGCTCAGGGAGATACGCAGTATTTT
CDR3 protein: CASTGAQGDTQYF
V gene: TRBV6-2/TRBV6-3
D gene: .
J gene: TRBJ2-3
clone size: few

CDR3 DNA: TGTGCCAGCAGATCCTTAGAGACCCAGTACTTC
CDR3 protein: CASRSLETQYF
V gene: TRBV6-5
D gene: .
J gene: TRBJ2-5
clone size: once

CDR3 DNA: TGTGCCAGCAGTTTATACTCCGTACCTGTGAACTATGGCTACACCTTC
CDR3 protein: CASSLYSVPVNYGYTF
V gene: TRBV28
D gene: .
J gene: TRBJ1-2
clone size: .

CDR3 DNA: TGTGCCAGCAGCTTAGATTTTAGCGGGAGCTCCTACAATGAGCAGTTCTTC
CDR3 protein: CASSLDFSGSSYNEQFF
V gene: TRBV11-3
D gene: TRBD2
J gene: TRBJ2-1
clone size: few

CDR3 DNA: TGTGCCAGCAGTTACCTGTCGACCAATCAGCCCCAGCATTTT
CDR3 protein: CASSYLSTNQPQHF
V gene: TRBV6-2/TRBV6-3
D gene: .
J gene: TRBJ1-5
clone size: .

CDR3 DNA: TGTGCCACCCCCGGGGGAAGGGTCTCTGGGGCCAACGTCCTGACTTTC
CDR3 protein: CATPGGRVSGANVLTF
V gene: TRBV7-2
D gene: .
J gene: TRBJ2-6
clone size: .

CDR3 DNA: TGTGCCAGCAGCTTATCTGCTAGCTCCTACAATGAGCAGTTCTTC
CDR3 protein: CASSLSASSYNEQFF
V gene: TRBV7-2
D gene: .
J gene: TRBJ2-1
clone size: .

CDR3 DNA: TGTGCCAGCAGCCCGATCCGGGTAGAGCAGTACTTC
CDR3 protein: CASSPIRVEQYF
V gene: TRBV7-2
D gene: .
J gene: TRBJ2-7
clone size: .

CDR3 DNA: TGTGCCAGCAGCCAACTAGAAGTCAACGAGCAGTACTTC
CDR3 protein: CASSQLEVNEQYF
V gene: TRBV6-2/TRBV6-3
D gene: .
J gene: TRBJ2-7
clone size: .

CDR3 DNA: TGTGCCAGCAGTTACTCGGCCGGACGTGGAAACACCATATATTTT
CDR3 protein: CASSYSAGRGNTIYF
V gene: TRBV6-5
D gene: .
J gene: TRBJ1-3
clone size: .

CDR3 DNA: TGTGCCAGCAGTTACTGGGCAGGAGGGACAGACTATGGCTACACCTTC
CDR3 protein: CASSYWAGGTDYGYTF
V gene: TRBV6-5
D gene: TRBD1
J gene: TRBJ1-2
clone size: few

CDR3 DNA: TGTGCCAGTAGTATAGAGGGCAGTCAGCCCCAGCATTTT
CDR3 protein: CASSIEGSQPQHF
V gene: TRBV19
D gene: .
J gene: TRBJ1-5
clone size: once

CDR3 DNA: TGTGCCAGCAGCTCCCCCGGGACAGTCAAAAACATTCAGTACTTC
CDR3 protein: CASSSPGTVKNIQYF
V gene: TRBV7-9
D gene: TRBD1
J gene: TRBJ2-4
clone size: once

CDR3 DNA: TGCGCCAGCAGCCAGACGGGGGACAGGGCCCACGAGCAGTACTTC
CDR3 protein: CASSQTGDRAHEQYF
V gene: TRBV4-3
D gene: TRBD1
J gene: TRBJ2-7
clone size: .

CDR3 DNA: TGCAGTGCCGCCCCATGGACTAGCGGGAGCACAGATACGCAGTATTTT
CDR3 protein: CSAAPWTSGSTDTQYF
V gene: TRBV20-1
D gene: TRBD2
J gene: TRBJ2-3
clone size: once

CDR3 DNA: TGTGCCAGCAGATCCGGACTAACATCGGGGGAGCAGTTCTTC
CDR3 protein: CASRSGLTSGEQFF
V gene: TRBV6-2/TRBV6-3
D gene: .
J gene: TRBJ2-1
clone size: .

CDR3 DNA: TGTGCCAGCAGCTTAGTAGCGGGGAGCACAGATACGCAGTATTTT
CDR3 protein: CASSLVAGSTDTQYF
V gene: TRBV7-2
D gene: TRBD2
J gene: TRBJ2-3
clone size: .

CDR3 DNA: TGTGCCAGCAGCTCAAATCTTAGCGGGAGGCTTGAGACCCAGTACTTC
CDR3 protein: CASSSNLSGRLETQYF
V gene: TRBV7-2
D gene: TRBD2
J gene: TRBJ2-5
clone size: .

CDR3 DNA: TGCAGTGCCCAGGGATACGAGCAGTACTTC
CDR3 protein: CSAQGYEQYF
V gene: TRBV20-1
D gene: .
J gene: TRBJ2-7
clone size: many

CDR3 DNA: TGTGCCAGCAGTTACAAATTACTGGAGGGGAGCTACGAGCAGTACTTC
CDR3 protein: CASSYKLLEGSYEQYF
V gene: TRBV6-2/TRBV6-3
D gene: .
J gene: TRBJ2-7
clone size: few

CDR3 DNA: TGTGCCAGCAGCTTTAGCGGGAATGTAAATGAGCAGTTCTTC
CDR3 protein: CASSFSGNVNEQFF
V gene: TRBV11-2
D gene: TRBD2
J gene: TRBJ2-1
clone size: once

CDR3 DNA: TGTGCCAGCAGTTTTTTGAATAGCAATCAGCCCCAGCATTTT
CDR3 protein: CASSFLNSNQPQHF
V gene: TRBV12-3/TRBV12-4
D gene: .
J gene: TRBJ1-5
clone size: .

CDR3 DNA: TGTGCCAGCAGACGGACAGGGTTCGTCTACGAGCAGTACTTC
CDR3 protein: CASRRTGFVYEQYF
V gene: TRBV27
D gene: TRBD1
J gene: TRBJ2-7
clone size: few

CDR3 DNA: TGTGCCAGCAGCTGGGGGTCCAACACTGAAGCTTTCTTT
CDR3 protein: CASSWGSNTEAFF
V gene: TRBV3-1
D gene: .
J gene: TRBJ1-1
clone size: few

CDR3 DNA: TGTGCCAGCAGTTTGGGACAGAGCTATGGCTACACCTTC
CDR3 protein: CASSLGQSYGYTF
V gene: TRBV28
D gene: TRBD1
J gene: TRBJ1-2
clone size: many

CDR3 DNA: TGTGCCAGCAGCTTAGGGTGGGGGACTGGTTCTCAGTACTTC
CDR3 protein: CASSLGWGTGSQYF
V gene: TRBV7-8
D gene: .
J gene: TRBJ2-4
clone size: few

CDR3 DNA: TGCGCCAGCAGCCCTCCGAGTGTTGGGAACACCGGGGAGCTGTTTTTT
CDR3 protein: CASSPPSVGNTGELFF
V gene: TRBV4-1
D gene: .
J gene: TRBJ2-2
clone size: .

CDR3 DNA: TGTGCCAGCAGCTTTAGAACCTTCGGGGGACGCGGGAGGGCAGAAGAGACCCAGTACTTC
CDR3 protein: CASSFRTFGGRGRAEETQYF
V gene: TRBV11-2
D gene: TRBD2
J gene: TRBJ2-5
clone size: .

CDR3 DNA: TGCAGTGCTAGAGGACTAGCGTTAGGAACCGGGGAGCTGTTTTTT
CDR3 protein: CSARGLALGTGELFF
V gene: TRBV20-1
D gene: TRBD2
J gene: TRBJ2-2
clone size: .